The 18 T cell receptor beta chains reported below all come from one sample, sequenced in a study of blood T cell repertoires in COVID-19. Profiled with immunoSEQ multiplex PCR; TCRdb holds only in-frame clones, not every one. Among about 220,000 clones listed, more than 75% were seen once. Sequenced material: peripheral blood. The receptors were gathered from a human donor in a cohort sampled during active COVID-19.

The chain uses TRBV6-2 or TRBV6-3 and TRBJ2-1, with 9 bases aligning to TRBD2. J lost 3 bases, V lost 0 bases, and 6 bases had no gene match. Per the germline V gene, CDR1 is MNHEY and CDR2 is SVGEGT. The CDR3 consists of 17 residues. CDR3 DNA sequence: TGTGCCAGCAGTTACTCTCCCGCGGGGGGGCTCTACAATGAGCAGTTCTTC. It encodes CASSYSPAGGLYNEQFF.

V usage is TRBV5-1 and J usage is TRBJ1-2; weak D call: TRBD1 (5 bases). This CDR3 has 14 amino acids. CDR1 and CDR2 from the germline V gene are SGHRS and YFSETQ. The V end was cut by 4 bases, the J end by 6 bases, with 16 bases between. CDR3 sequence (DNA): TGCGCCAGCAGCCCCGGCGGGGGGTTCGATGGCTACACCTTC. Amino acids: CASSPGGGFDGYTF. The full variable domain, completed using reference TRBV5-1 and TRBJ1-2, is KAGVTQTPRYLIKTRGQQVTLSCSPISGHRSVSWYQQTPGQGLQFLFEYFSETQRNKGNFPGRFSGRQFSNSRSEMNVSTLELGDSALYLCASSPGGGFDGYTFGSGTRLTVV.

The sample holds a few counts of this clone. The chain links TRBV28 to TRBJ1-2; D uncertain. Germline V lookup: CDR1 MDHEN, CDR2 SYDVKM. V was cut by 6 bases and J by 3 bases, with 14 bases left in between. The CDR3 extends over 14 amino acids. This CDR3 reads CASRPPSRDYGYTF. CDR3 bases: TGTGCCAGCAGACCCCCCTCCCGGGACTATGGCTACACCTTC.

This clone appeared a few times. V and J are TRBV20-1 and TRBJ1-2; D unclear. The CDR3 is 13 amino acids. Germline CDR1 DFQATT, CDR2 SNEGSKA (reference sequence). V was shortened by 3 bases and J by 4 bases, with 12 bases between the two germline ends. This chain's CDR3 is CSASEASGYGYTF. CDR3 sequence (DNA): TGCAGTGCTAGTGAGGCCTCTGGCTATGGCTACACCTTC.

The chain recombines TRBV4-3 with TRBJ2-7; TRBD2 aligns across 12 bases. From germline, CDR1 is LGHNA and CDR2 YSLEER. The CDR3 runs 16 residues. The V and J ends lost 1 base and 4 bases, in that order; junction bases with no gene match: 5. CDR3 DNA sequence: TGCGCCAGCAGCCAAGGTTCTAGCGGGGGGGCGTACGAGCAGTACTTC. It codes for CASSQGSSGGAYEQYF.

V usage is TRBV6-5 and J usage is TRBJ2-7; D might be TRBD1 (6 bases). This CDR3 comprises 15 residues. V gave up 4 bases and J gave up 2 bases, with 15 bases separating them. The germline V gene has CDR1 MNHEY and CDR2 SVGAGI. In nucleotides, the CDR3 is TGTGCCAGCAGTTCGCGGCCCAGGGGAACCTACGAGCAGTACTTC. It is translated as CASSSRPRGTYEQYF.

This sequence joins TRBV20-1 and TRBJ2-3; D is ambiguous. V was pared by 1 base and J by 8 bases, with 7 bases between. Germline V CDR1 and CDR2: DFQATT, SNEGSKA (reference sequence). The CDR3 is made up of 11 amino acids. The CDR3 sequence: CSARVVATQYF. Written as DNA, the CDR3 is TGCAGTGCTAGAGTGGTGGCTACGCAGTATTTT.

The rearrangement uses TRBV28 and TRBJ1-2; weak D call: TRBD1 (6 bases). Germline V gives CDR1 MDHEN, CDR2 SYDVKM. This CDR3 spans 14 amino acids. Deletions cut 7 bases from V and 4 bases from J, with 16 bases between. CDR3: CASTPGAPLYGYTF. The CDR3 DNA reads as TGTGCCAGCACCCCAGGGGCCCCCCTCTATGGCTACACCTTC.

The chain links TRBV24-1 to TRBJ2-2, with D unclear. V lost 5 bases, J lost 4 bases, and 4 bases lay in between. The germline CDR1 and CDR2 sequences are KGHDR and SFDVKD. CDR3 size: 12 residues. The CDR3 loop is CATSGSTGELFF. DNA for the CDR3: TGTGCCACCAGTGGGAGCACCGGGGAGCTGTTTTTT.

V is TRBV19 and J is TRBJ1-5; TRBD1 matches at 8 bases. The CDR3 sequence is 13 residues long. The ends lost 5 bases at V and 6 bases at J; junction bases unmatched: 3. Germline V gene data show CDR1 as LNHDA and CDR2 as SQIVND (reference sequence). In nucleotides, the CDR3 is TGTGCCAGTAGTGAGACAGGGGTTCAGCCCCAGCATTTT. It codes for CASSETGVQPQHF.

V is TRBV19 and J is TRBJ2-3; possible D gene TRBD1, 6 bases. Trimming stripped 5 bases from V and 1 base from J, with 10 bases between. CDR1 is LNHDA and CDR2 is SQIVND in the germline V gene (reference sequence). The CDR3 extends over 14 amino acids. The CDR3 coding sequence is TGTGCCAGTAGTCCGGGACACGGCACAGATACGCAGTATTTT. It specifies CASSPGHGTDTQYF.

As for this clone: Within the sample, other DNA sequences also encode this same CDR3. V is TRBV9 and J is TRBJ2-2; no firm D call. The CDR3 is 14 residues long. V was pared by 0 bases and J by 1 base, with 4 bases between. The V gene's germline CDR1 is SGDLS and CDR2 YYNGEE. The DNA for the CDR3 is TGTGCCAGCAGCGTAGCAGGGAACACCGGGGAGCTGTTTTTT. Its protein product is CASSVAGNTGELFF.

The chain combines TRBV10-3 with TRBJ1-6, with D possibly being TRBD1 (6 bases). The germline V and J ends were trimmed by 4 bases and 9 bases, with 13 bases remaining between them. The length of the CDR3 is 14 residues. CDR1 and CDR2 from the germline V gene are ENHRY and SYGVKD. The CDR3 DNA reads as TGTGCCATCAGTGTAAAAGGGGGGGGTTCACCCCTCCACTTT. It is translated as CAISVKGGGSPLHF.

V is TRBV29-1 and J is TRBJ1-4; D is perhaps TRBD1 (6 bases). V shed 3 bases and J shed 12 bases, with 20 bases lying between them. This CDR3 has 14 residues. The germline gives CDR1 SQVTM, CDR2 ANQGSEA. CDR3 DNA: TGCAGCGTTGACCCAGGGGATAGGGTTGGGCAACTGTTTTTT. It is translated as CSVDPGDRVGQLFF.

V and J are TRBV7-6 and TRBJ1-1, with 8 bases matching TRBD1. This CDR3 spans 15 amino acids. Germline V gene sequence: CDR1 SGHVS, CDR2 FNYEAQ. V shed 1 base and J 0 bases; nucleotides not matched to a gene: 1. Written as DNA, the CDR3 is TGTGCCAGCAGCTTAGGGGACAGGTTGAACACTGAAGCTTTCTTT. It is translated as CASSLGDRLNTEAFF.

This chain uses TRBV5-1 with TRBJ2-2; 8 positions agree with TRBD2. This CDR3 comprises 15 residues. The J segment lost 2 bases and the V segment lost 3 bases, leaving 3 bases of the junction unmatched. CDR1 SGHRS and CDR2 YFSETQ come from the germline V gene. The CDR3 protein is CASSSSGLNTGELFF. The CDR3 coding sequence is TGCGCCAGCAGCTCTAGCGGGCTTAACACCGGGGAGCTGTTTTTT. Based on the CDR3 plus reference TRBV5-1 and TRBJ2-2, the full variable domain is KAGVTQTPRYLIKTRGQQVTLSCSPISGHRSVSWYQQTPGQGLQFLFEYFSETQRNKGNFPGRFSGRQFSNSRSEMNVSTLELGDSALYLCASSSSGLNTGELFFGEGSRLTVL.

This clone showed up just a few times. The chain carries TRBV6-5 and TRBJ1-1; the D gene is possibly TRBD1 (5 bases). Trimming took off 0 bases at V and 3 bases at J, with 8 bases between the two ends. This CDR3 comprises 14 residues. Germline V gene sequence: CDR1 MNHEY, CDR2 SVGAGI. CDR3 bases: TGTGCCAGCAGTTACTCGAAAGGGGACACTGAAGCTTTCTTT. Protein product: CASSYSKGDTEAFF.

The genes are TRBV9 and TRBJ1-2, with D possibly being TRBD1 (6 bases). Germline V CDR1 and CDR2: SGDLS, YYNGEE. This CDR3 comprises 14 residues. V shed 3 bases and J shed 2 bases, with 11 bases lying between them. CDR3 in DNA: TGTGCCAGCAGCGGGGGACATCAAAACTATGGCTACACCTTC. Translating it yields CASSGGHQNYGYTF.